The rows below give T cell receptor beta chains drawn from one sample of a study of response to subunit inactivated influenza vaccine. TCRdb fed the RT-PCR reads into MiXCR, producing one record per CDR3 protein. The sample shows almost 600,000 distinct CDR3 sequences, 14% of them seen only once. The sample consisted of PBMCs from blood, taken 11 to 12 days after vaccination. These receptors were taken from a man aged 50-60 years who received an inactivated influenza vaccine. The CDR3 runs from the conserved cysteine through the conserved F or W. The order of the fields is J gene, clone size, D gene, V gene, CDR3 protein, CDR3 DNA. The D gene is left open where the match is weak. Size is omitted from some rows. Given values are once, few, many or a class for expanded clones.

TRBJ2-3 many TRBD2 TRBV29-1 CSVRLAGTTDTQYF TGCAGCGTCCGACTAGCGGGGACCACAGATACGCAGTATTTT
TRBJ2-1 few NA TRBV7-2 CASSLDQGYNEQFF TGTGCCAGCAGCTTAGACCAGGGCTACAATGAGCAGTTCTTC
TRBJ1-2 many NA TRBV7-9 CASSQTGTMIYGYTF TGTGCCAGCAGCCAAACCGGGACGATGATCTATGGCTACACCTTC
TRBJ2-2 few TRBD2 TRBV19 CASSMRTSLSTGELFF TGTGCCAGTAGTATGAGGACTAGCTTATCCACCGGGGAGCTGTTTTTT
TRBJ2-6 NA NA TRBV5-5 CASSWGSGNSGANVLTF TGTGCCAGCAGCTGGGGTTCGGGGAACTCTGGGGCCAACGTCCTGACTTTC
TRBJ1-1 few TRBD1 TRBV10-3 CAISEDRGSAEAFF TGTGCCATCAGTGAGGACAGGGGAAGCGCTGAAGCTTTCTTT
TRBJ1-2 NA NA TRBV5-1 CASSLEQKYGYTF TGCGCCAGCAGCTTGGAACAGAAGTATGGCTACACCTTC
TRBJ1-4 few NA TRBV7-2 CASSLGSVNEKLFF TGTGCCAGCAGCTTAGGATCCGTGAATGAAAAACTGTTTTTT
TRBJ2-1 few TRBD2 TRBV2 CASSRTSGRNEQFF TGTGCCAGCAGTCGGACTAGCGGGAGGAATGAGCAGTTCTTC
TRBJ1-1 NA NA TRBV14 CASSQDYRLMNTEAFF TGTGCCAGCAGCCAAGATTATCGGCTCATGAACACTGAAGCTTTCTTT
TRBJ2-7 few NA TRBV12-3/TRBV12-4 CASSSPRTVSYEQYF TGTGCCAGCAGTTCCCCCCGGACAGTCTCCTACGAGCAGTACTTC
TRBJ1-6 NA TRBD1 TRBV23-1 CASSQDPGTERSPLHF TGCGCCAGCAGTCAAGACCCCGGGACAGAACGTTCACCCCTCCACTTT
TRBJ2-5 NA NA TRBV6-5 CASSYSPGAGETQHF TGTGCCAGCAGTTACAGTCCGGGGGCAGGAGAGACCCAGCACTTC
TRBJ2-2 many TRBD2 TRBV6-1 CASSETSGITGELFF TGTGCCAGCAGTGAGACTAGCGGTATTACCGGGGAGCTGTTTTTT